This T cell receptor (beta chain) was identified in a study of a mutant IDH1 vaccine in newly diagnosed glioma. On the study more broadly: The earlier regimen, radiotherapy, temozolomide, or both, was most often both.

The data were produced by immunoSEQ multiplex PCR, yet TCRdb's version contains in-frame clones alone and is incomplete. The table shows around 26,000 clones, with about four fifths occurring only once. The CDR3 length is 14 residues. V lost 4 bases and J lost 4, with 12 bases in between. Per the germline V gene, CDR1 is SGHRS and CDR2 is YFSETQ. In its sample, this clone was seen once. Antigen specificity is unknown. Time point indicated: week 23, last vaccination. Every vaccine dose comprised 300 ug of mutant IDH1 20-mer peptide plus topical imiquimod. The TCR comes from a woman aged 30 to 39 with glioma. The chain uses TRBV5-1 and TRBJ1-3, with a tentative D call TRBD1 (6 bases). Sequencing was performed on PBMCs, taken from a glioma patient whose treatment included an IDH1 peptide vaccine. The CDR3 DNA sequence: TGCGCCAGCAGCCCGGACAGTGTCGGAAACACCATATATTTT. Translation gives CASSPDSVGNTIYF.